A selection of T cell receptor beta chains follows, all from one sample in a study of blood T cell repertoires in COVID-19. Some clones are missing from TCRdb's copy, which holds only in-frame ones; the method was immunoSEQ multiplex PCR. The table records 150,000 to 200,000 clones, over 75% of them present only once. Sample: peripheral blood. The receptors shown here come from a man between 65 and 85 years old with acute or convalescent COVID-19. Both conserved end residues are part of each CDR3. The D gene is left open where the match is weak. Clone size is shown for a subset of rows, as once, few, many or a class of expanded clone.

J gene: TRBJ1-1; V gene: TRBV2; clone size: -; D gene: -; CDR3 DNA: TGTGCCAGCAGTGTGTTCAGATACACTGAAGCTTTCTTT; CDR3 protein: CASSVFRYTEAFF
J gene: TRBJ2-5; V gene: TRBV7-6; clone size: -; D gene: TRBD2; CDR3 DNA: TGTGCCAGCAGCTTAAGACTAGCGGGGCAAGAGACCCAGTACTTC; CDR3 protein: CASSLRLAGQETQYF
J gene: TRBJ2-2; V gene: TRBV9; clone size: -; D gene: TRBD2; CDR3 DNA: TGTGCCAGCAGCGTAGGGGGGACTAGTCAGGGCACCGGGGAGCTGTTTTTT; CDR3 protein: CASSVGGTSQGTGELFF
J gene: TRBJ1-6; V gene: TRBV30; clone size: -; D gene: -; CDR3 DNA: TGTGCCTGGAGTGCACTACCGGGAGCCGCCAGTCGGTCACCCCTCCACTTT; CDR3 protein: CAWSALPGAASRSPLHF
J gene: TRBJ2-5; V gene: TRBV18; clone size: -; D gene: -; CDR3 DNA: TGTGCCAGCTCACCCGGGGAGGAGACCCAGTACTTC; CDR3 protein: CASSPGEETQYF
J gene: TRBJ2-7; V gene: TRBV28; clone size: -; D gene: -; CDR3 DNA: TGTGCCAGCGGGACACAGGGACCGACCTACGAGCAGTACTTC; CDR3 protein: CASGTQGPTYEQYF
J gene: TRBJ2-7; V gene: TRBV2; clone size: few; D gene: TRBD1; CDR3 DNA: TGTGCCAGCAGGGTCGGGACAGGGGTCTACGAGCAGTACTTC; CDR3 protein: CASRVGTGVYEQYF
J gene: TRBJ2-3; V gene: TRBV11-3; clone size: -; D gene: TRBD2; CDR3 DNA: TGTGCCAGCAGCTTAGGGCTAGCGGACTCAGATACGCAGTATTTT; CDR3 protein: CASSLGLADSDTQYF
J gene: TRBJ1-1; V gene: TRBV27; clone size: few; D gene: -; CDR3 DNA: TGTGCCAGCAGTTTTTGGGCGCCCCGTGGTCGCACGGAAGCTTTCTTT; CDR3 protein: CASSFWAPRGRTEAFF
J gene: TRBJ1-2; V gene: TRBV5-1; clone size: -; D gene: TRBD1; CDR3 DNA: TGCGCCAGCAGCTTTCAGGGACAGACTAACTATGGCTACACCTTC; CDR3 protein: CASSFQGQTNYGYTF
J gene: TRBJ2-5; V gene: TRBV28; clone size: -; D gene: -; CDR3 DNA: TGTGCCAGCAGAAAAGTACATGAAAATGAAGAGACCCAGTACTTC; CDR3 protein: CASRKVHENEETQYF
J gene: TRBJ2-5; V gene: TRBV7-2; clone size: -; D gene: TRBD2; CDR3 DNA: TGTGCCAGCAGCTTCCAGCGGGGGGAGGGGGAGACCCAGTACTTC; CDR3 protein: CASSFQRGEGETQYF
J gene: TRBJ2-3; V gene: TRBV7-9; clone size: -; D gene: TRBD2; CDR3 DNA: TGTGCCAGCAGCCGGGTATTGGCGGGGAGGGGAGATACGCAGTATTTT; CDR3 protein: CASSRVLAGRGDTQYF
J gene: TRBJ1-1; V gene: TRBV7-9; clone size: many; D gene: -; CDR3 DNA: TGTGCCAGCAGCTTACCTGACCGGGAGGGCCCTGAAGCTTTCTTT; CDR3 protein: CASSLPDREGPEAFF
J gene: TRBJ1-4; V gene: TRBV6-5; clone size: -; D gene: TRBD1; CDR3 DNA: TGTGCCAGCGGGGACAGGGCTAGGGAGGAAAAACTGTTTTTT; CDR3 protein: CASGDRAREEKLFF
J gene: TRBJ2-7; V gene: TRBV6-5; clone size: -; D gene: TRBD1; CDR3 DNA: TGTGCCAGCAGGGCGGGACAGGATCACGAGCAGTACTTC; CDR3 protein: CASRAGQDHEQYF
J gene: TRBJ2-5; V gene: TRBV7-7; clone size: once; D gene: TRBD2; CDR3 DNA: TGTGCTAGCAGCCTTGGTGCGGGGGGCCAAGAGACCCAGTACTTC; CDR3 protein: CASSLGAGGQETQYF